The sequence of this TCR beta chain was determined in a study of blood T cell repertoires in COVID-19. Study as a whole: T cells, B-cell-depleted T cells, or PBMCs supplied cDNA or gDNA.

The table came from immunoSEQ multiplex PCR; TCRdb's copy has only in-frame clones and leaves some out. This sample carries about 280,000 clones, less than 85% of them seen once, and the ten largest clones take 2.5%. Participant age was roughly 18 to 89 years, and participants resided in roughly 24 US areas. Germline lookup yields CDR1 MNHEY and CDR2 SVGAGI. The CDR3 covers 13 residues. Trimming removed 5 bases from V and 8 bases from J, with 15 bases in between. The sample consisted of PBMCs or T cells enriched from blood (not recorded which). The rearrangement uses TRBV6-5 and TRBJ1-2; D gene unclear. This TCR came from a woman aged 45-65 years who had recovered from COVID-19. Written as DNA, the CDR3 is TGTGCCAGCAGTCCGGAGACGGACTTAGGCTACACCTTC. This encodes CASSPETDLGYTF.